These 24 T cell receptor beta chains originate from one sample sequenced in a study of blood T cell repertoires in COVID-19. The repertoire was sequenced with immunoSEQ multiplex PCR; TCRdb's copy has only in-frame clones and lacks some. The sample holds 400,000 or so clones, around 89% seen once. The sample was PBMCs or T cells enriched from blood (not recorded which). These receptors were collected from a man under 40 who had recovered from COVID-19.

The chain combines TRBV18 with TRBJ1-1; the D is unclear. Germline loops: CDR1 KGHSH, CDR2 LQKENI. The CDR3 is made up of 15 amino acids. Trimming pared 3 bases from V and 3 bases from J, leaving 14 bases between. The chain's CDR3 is CASSPGPTGYTEAFF. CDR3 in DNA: TGTGCCAGCTCACCGGGCCCAACGGGGTACACTGAAGCTTTCTTT.

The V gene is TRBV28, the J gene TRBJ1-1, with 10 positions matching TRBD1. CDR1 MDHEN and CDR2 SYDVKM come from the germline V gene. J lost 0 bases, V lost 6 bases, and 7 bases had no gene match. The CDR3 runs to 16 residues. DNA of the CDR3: TGTGCCAGCAGCAGCGGACAGGGGGTTGTGAACACTGAAGCTTTCTTT. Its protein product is CASSSGQGVVNTEAFF.

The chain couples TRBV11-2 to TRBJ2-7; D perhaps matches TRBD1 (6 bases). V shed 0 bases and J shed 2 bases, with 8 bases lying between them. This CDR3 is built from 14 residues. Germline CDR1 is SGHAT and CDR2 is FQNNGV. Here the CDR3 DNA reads TGTGCCAGCAGCTTAGAGAACAGGGCCTACGAGCAGTACTTC. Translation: CASSLENRAYEQYF.

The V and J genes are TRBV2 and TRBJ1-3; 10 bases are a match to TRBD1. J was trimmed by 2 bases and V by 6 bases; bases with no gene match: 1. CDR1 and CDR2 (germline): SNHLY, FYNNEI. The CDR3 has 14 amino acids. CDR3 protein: CASRGTGAGNTIYF. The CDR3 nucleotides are TGTGCCAGCAGGGGGACAGGGGCTGGAAACACCATATATTTT.

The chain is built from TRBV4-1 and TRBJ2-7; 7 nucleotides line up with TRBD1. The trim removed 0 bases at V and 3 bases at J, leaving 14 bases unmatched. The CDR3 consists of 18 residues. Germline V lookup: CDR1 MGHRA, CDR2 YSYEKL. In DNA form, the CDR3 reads TGCGCCAGCAGCCAAGATTGGGGGCCAGGGGGTTTTGGCTACGAGCAGTACTTC. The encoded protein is CASSQDWGPGGFGYEQYF.

The CDR3 region is CASSQGTVTFYGYTF. CDR3 nucleotide sequence: TGCGCCAGCAGCCAAGGGACAGTAACCTTTTATGGCTACACCTTC. V and J are TRBV4-1 and TRBJ1-2; possible D gene TRBD1, 6 bases. CDR3 size: 15 residues. The V and J ends lost 1 base and 5 bases respectively, with 14 bases between them. The germline CDR1 and CDR2 sequences are MGHRA and YSYEKL.

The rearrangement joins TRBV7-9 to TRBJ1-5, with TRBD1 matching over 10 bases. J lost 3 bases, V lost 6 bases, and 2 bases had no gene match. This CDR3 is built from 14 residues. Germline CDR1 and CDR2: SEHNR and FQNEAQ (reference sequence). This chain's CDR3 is CASRRQGANQPQHF. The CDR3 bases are TGTGCCAGCAGAAGACAGGGGGCCAATCAGCCCCAGCATTTT.

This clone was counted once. CDR3 DNA: TGTGCCAGCTATAGCGGGAGAAGGGGATACAATGAGCAGTTCTTC. This translates into CASYSGRRGYNEQFF. The chain has TRBV27 and TRBJ2-1; 9 positions agree with TRBD2. The germline gives CDR1 MNHEY, CDR2 SMNVEV (reference sequence). The trim removed 8 bases at V and 4 bases at J, leaving 9 bases unmatched. This CDR3 has 15 amino acids.

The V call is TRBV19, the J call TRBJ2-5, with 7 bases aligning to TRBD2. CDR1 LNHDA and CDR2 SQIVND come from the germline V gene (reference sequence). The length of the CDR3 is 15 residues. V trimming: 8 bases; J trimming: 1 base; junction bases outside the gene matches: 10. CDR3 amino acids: CASSRPAGSQETQYF. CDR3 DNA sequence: TGTGCCAGTTCCCGGCCAGCGGGATCCCAAGAGACCCAGTACTTC.

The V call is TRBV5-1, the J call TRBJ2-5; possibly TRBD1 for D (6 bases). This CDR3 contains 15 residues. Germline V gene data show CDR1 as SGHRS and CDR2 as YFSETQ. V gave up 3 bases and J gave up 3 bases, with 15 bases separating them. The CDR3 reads CASSYSYGQKETQYF. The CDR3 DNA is TGCGCCAGCAGCTACTCTTATGGACAGAAAGAGACCCAGTACTTC.

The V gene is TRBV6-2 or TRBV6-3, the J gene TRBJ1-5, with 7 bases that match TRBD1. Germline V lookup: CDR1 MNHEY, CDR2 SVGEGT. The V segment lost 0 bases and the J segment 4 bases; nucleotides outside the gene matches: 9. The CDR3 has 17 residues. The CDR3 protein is CASSYSIFGTENQPQHF. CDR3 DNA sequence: TGTGCCAGCAGTTACTCTATTTTTGGGACAGAAAATCAGCCCCAGCATTTT.

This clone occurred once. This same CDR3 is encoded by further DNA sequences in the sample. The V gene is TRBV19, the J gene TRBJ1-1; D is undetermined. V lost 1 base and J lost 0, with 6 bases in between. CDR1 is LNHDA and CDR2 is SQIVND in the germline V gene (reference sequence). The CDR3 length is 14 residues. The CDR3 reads CASSIGQLNTEAFF. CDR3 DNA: TGTGCCAGTAGTATAGGACAATTGAACACTGAAGCTTTCTTT.

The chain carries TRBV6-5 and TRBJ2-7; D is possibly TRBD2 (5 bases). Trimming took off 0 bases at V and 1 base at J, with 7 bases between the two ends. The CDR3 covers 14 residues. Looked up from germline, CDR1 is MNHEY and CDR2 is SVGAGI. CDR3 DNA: TGTGCCAGCAGTTACTCCGAGGGTTCCTACGAGCAGTACTTC. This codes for CASSYSEGSYEQYF.

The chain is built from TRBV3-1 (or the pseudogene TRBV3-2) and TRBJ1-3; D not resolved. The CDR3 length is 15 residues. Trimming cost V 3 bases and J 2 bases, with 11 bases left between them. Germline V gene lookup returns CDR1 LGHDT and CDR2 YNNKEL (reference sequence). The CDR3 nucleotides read TGTGCCAGCAGCCAGGGTAGCCTAGCTGGAAACACCATATATTTT. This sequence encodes CASSQGSLAGNTIYF.

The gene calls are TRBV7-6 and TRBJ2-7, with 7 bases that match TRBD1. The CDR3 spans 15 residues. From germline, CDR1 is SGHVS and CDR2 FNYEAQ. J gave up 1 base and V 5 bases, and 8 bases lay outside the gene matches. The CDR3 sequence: CASSRGPGQSYEQYF. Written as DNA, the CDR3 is TGTGCCAGCAGCCGCGGCCCGGGACAGTCCTACGAGCAGTACTTC.

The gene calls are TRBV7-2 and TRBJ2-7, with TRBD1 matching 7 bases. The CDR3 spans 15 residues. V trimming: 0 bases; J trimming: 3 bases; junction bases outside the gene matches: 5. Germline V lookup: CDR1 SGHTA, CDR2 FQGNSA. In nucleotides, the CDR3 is TGTGCCAGCAGCTTAGCGGGGACAGAGAACTACGAGCAGTACTTC. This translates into CASSLAGTENYEQYF.

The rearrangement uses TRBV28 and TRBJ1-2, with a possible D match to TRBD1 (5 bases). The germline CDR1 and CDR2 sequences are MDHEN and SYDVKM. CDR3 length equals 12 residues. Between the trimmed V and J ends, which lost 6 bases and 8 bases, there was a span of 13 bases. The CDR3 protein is CASRIGEGGYTF. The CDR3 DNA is TGTGCCAGCAGGATAGGGGAGGGCGGCTACACCTTC.

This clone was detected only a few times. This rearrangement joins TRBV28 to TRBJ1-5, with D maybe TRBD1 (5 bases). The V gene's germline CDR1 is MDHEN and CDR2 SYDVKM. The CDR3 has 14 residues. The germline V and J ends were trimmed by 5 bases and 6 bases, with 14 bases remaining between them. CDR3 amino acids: CASSTVLGGQPQHF. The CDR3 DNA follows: TGTGCCAGCAGTACCGTATTGGGGGGTCAGCCCCAGCATTTT.

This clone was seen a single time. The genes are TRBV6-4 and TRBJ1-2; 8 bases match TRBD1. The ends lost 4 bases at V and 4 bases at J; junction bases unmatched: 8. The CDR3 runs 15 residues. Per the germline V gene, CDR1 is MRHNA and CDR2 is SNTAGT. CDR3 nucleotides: TGTGCCAGCAGTGTACAGGGGGAGACCATCTATGGCTACACCTTC. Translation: CASSVQGETIYGYTF.

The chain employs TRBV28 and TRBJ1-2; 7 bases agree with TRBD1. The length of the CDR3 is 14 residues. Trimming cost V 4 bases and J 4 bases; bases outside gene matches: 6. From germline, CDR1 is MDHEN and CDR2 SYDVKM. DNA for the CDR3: TGTGCCAGCAGTTCCCTGACAGGGAGCTATGGCTACACCTTC. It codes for CASSSLTGSYGYTF.

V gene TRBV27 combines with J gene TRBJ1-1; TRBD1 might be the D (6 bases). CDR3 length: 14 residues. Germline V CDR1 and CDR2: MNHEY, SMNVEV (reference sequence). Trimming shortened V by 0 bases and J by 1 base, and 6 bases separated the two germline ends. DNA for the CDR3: TGTGCCAGCAGTTTATCCAGGGGGAACACTGAAGCTTTCTTT. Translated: CASSLSRGNTEAFF.

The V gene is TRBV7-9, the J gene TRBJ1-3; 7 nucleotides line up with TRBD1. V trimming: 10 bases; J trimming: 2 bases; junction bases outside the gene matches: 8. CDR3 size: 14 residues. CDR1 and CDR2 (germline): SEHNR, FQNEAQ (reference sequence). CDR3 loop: CATPITGAGNTIYF. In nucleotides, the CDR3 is TGTGCCACCCCGATTACAGGGGCTGGAAACACCATATATTTT.

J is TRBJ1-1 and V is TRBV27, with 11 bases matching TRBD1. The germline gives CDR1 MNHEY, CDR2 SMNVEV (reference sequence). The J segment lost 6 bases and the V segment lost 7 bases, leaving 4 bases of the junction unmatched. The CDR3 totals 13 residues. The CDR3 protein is CASTRTGGSEAFF. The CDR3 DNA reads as TGTGCCAGCACGCGGACAGGGGGCTCTGAAGCTTTCTTT.

The chain's CDR3 is CASSTPQGQGRYEQYF. As DNA, the CDR3 is TGTGCCAGTAGTACGCCCCAGGGACAGGGTCGCTACGAGCAGTACTTC. The V gene is TRBV19, the J gene TRBJ2-7; 9 bases agree with TRBD1. Per germline, CDR1 LNHDA and CDR2 SQIVND (reference sequence). The V segment lost 4 bases and the J segment 3 bases; nucleotides outside the gene matches: 10. CDR3 length: 16 amino acids.